The 5 T cell receptor beta chains in this list originate from one sample, sequenced in a study of T cell responses to AZD1222 COVID-19 vaccine (dated by TCRdb to 2020 to 2023). Read against the paper, the sample's time point label means: baseline before first vaccination. Library creation used the immunoSEQ multiplex PCR assay. TCRdb took over this immuneACCESS table, retaining in-frame rearrangements with V and J assigned. Such tables are incomplete; in checked studies, under half of the missing clones stem from an unresolved V gene, and the remainder is unexplained. This sample holds under 150,000 clones; about 91% were observed only once. Approximately 3% of the sample lies in the top ten. This sample comprised peripheral blood, obtained on day 0 of AZD1222 vaccination. The receptors come from an adult in good health.

The chain joins TRBV6-5 to TRBJ1-2, with TRBD1 matching 9 bases. Germline assignment: CDR1 MNHEY and CDR2 SVGAGI. The CDR3 runs 14 residues. V shed 1 base and J 6 bases; nucleotides not matched to a gene: 3. In nucleotides, the CDR3 is TGTGCCAGCAGTTACTGGGACAGGGCAGATGGCTACACCTTC. This sequence encodes CASSYWDRADGYTF.

This clone was detected only once. The J gene is TRBJ1-5, the V gene TRBV9; D perhaps matches TRBD1 (5 bases). V was shortened by 0 bases and J by 9 bases, with 19 bases between the two germline ends. CDR1 SGDLS and CDR2 YYNGEE come from the germline V gene. CDR3 size: 16 residues. The CDR3 is CASSVGDGDVGSPQHF. DNA of the CDR3: TGTGCCAGCAGCGTAGGGGACGGGGACGTGGGCTCGCCCCAGCATTTT.

The chain employs TRBV2 and TRBJ1-5, with D hard to call. The germline V gene has CDR1 SNHLY and CDR2 FYNNEI. This CDR3 is 15 amino acids long. Trimming removed 2 bases from V and 2 bases from J, with 10 bases in between. The CDR3 DNA sequence: TGTGCCAGCAGTGAATTTGCGCCCGGCAATCAGCCCCAGCATTTT. This gives the protein CASSEFAPGNQPQHF.

The chain couples TRBV5-4 to TRBJ2-3; TRBD2 agrees at 10 bases. Per germline, CDR1 SGHNT and CDR2 YYREEE (reference sequence). The J segment lost 4 bases and the V segment lost 3 bases, leaving 5 bases of the junction unmatched. This CDR3 is 15 amino acids long. The CDR3 is CASSSASGSADTQYF. As DNA, the CDR3 is TGTGCCAGCAGCTCGGCTAGCGGGAGTGCAGATACGCAGTATTTT. The full variable domain, completed using reference TRBV5-4 and TRBJ2-3, is ETGVTQSPTHLIKTRGQQVTLRCSSQSGHNTVSWYQQALGQGPQFIFQYYREEENGRGNFPPRFSGLQFPNYSSELNVNALELDDSALYLCASSSASGSADTQYFGPGTRLTVL.

The gene calls are TRBV12-5 and TRBJ2-1; 10 nucleotides agree with TRBD1. Germline CDR1 LGHNT, CDR2 FRNRAP. The V and J ends lost 6 bases and 6 bases, in that order; junction bases with no gene match: 8. This CDR3 spans 15 amino acids. CDR3 bases: TGTGCTAGTGGACCCGGGACAGGGGTTCTCAATGAGCAGTTCTTC. Its protein is CASGPGTGVLNEQFF.